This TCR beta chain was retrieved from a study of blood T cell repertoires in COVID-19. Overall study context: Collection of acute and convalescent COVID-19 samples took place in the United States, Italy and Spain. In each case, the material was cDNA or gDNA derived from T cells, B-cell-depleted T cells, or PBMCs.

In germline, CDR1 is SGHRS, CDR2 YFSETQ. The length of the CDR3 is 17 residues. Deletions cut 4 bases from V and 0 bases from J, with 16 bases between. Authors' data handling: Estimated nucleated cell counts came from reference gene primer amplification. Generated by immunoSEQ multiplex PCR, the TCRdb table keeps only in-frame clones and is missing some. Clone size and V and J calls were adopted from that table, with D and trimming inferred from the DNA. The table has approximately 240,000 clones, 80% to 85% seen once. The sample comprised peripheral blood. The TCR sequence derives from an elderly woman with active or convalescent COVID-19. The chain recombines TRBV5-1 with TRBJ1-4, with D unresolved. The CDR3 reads CASSPNTNFATNEKLFF. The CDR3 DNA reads TGCGCCAGCAGCCCGAATACAAATTTTGCAACTAATGAAAAACTGTTTTTT.